The subject of this entry is one TCR beta chain. This entry comes from a study of blood T cells in healthy people across ages. Primers used in a second PCR of about 6 to 12 cycles were a sample-barcoded 5' primer and a J-beta primer mix. A single record per CDR3 protein comes from TCRdb applying MiXCR to the 5' RACE reads. Among some 780,000 distinct CDR3 sequences, about 56% were seen once, and the ten largest hold roughly 25%. This CDR3 has 15 amino acids. V shed 7 bases, J shed 5 bases, and the junction held 13 bases outside the gene matches. Germline V gives CDR1 SGHTA, CDR2 FQGNSA. Sequenced input: blood. The TCR sequence derives from a man aged 40-55 years in good health. This chain connects TRBV7-2 to TRBJ2-7, with 8 positions matching TRBD2. The CDR3 region is CASTSSGTSIHEQYF. The CDR3, as DNA: TGTGCCAGCACCTCCTCCGGGACTAGTATCCACGAGCAGTACTTC.